This is a list of T cell receptor beta chains from one sample in a study of T cell repertoires in cytomegalovirus infection. TCRdb processed the reads anew with MiXCR; each CDR3 protein has one entry. The table lists about 320,000 distinct CDR3 sequences, 9.5% of them singletons. The sequenced sample consisted of PBMCs. The receptors shown here come from a human donor in good health (CMV status not recorded). Some clones in this sample may be carry-over from other donors' samples. The CDR3 runs from the conserved cysteine through the conserved F or W. Fields, in order: J gene, clone size, V gene, CDR3 length, D gene, CDR3 protein, CDR3 DNA. The D gene is left open where the match is weak. Size values are once, few and many counts, or a class for expanded clones, and some rows have none.

j_gene: TRBJ2-7
abundance: many
v_gene: TRBV18
len: 14
d_gene: .
CDR3aa: CASSTSGTTYEQYF
CDR3nt: TGTGCCAGCTCAACCTCCGGGACAACCTACGAGCAGTACTTC

j_gene: TRBJ2-2
abundance: .
v_gene: TRBV7-2
len: 17
d_gene: TRBD2
CDR3aa: CASSLAGLAGGPGELFF
CDR3nt: TGTGCCAGCAGCTTAGCTGGACTAGCGGGGGGGCCCGGGGAGCTGTTTTTT

j_gene: TRBJ2-7
abundance: many
v_gene: TRBV28
len: 18
d_gene: TRBD2
CDR3aa: CASSLLAGNLDGSYEQYF
CDR3nt: TGTGCCAGCAGTTTACTAGCGGGTAACCTGGACGGCTCCTACGAGCAGTACTTC

j_gene: TRBJ1-2
abundance: .
v_gene: TRBV7-6
len: 16
d_gene: .
CDR3aa: CASSSISRGVVWGYTF
CDR3nt: TGTGCCAGCAGCTCAATCTCCAGGGGCGTTGTCTGGGGCTACACCTTC

j_gene: TRBJ2-1
abundance: .
v_gene: TRBV7-8
len: 13
d_gene: .
CDR3aa: CASSGRVYNEQLF
CDR3nt: TGTGCCAGCAGCGGACGTGTCTACAATGAGCAGCTCTTC

j_gene: TRBJ1-5
abundance: few
v_gene: TRBV27
len: 13
d_gene: .
CDR3aa: CASSLLWGQPQHF
CDR3nt: TGTGCCAGCAGTTTATTATGGGGCCAGCCCCAGCATTTT

j_gene: TRBJ2-1
abundance: many
v_gene: TRBV7-2
len: 14
d_gene: .
CDR3aa: CASKPGRTYNEQFF
CDR3nt: TGTGCCAGCAAGCCGGGACGGACATACAATGAGCAGTTCTTC

j_gene: TRBJ2-6
abundance: .
v_gene: TRBV7-3
len: 18
d_gene: .
CDR3aa: CASSPATGGGSWANVLTF
CDR3nt: TGTGCCAGCAGCCCTGCCACAGGGGGGGGCTCTTGGGCCAACGTCCTGACTTTC

j_gene: TRBJ1-6
abundance: few
v_gene: TRBV7-6
len: 14
d_gene: .
CDR3aa: CASSPYRGYPDLHF
CDR3nt: TGTGCCAGCAGCCCATACCGTGGGTACCCTGATCTCCACTTT

j_gene: TRBJ2-7
abundance: few
v_gene: TRBV7-8
len: 15
d_gene: .
CDR3aa: CASSLGGRGAYEQYF
CDR3nt: TGTGCCAGCAGCCTTGGGGGGAGAGGGGCCTACGAGCAGTACTTC

j_gene: TRBJ2-5
abundance: .
v_gene: TRBV9
len: 15
d_gene: .
CDR3aa: CASSPKKDLRETQYF
CDR3nt: TGTGCCAGCAGCCCCAAGAAAGACTTACGAGAGACCCAGTACTTC

j_gene: TRBJ2-3
abundance: few
v_gene: TRBV19
len: 15
d_gene: .
CDR3aa: CASSIAPGSTDTQYF
CDR3nt: TGTGCCAGTAGTATAGCACCCGGGAGCACAGATACGCAGTATTTT

j_gene: TRBJ2-7
abundance: many
v_gene: TRBV6-2/TRBV6-3
len: 11
d_gene: TRBD1
CDR3aa: CASPDRDEQYF
CDR3nt: TGTGCCAGCCCCGACAGGGACGAGCAGTACTTC